This TCR beta chain was captured by sequencing in a study of post-analysis software for immune sequencing data. At the level of the study: Relapsing-remitting, secondary progressive and progressive-relapsing forms of multiple sclerosis all featured among disease courses.

Germline V gene data show CDR1 as SGHTA and CDR2 as FQGNSA. The CDR3 has 14 residues. Unique molecular identifiers were carried by the TCR beta cDNA libraries. Input amounts of about 0.85 to 11 million T cells were used. These gave around 500,000 cDNA molecules, so each molecule approximated one T cell. TCRdb analysed the PCR reads with MiXCR anew, one entry per CDR3 protein. The sample lists about 820,000 distinct CDR3 sequences, under 70% seen once, with over 4% in the top ten. This clonotype was recorded a few times. Its antigen is as yet unknown. Study-wide findings and caveats: Controls showed lower frequencies than patients for several TRBV segments, and TRBV5-6, TRBV5-1 and TRBV20-1 were among these. Controls significantly exceeded multiple sclerosis patients in normalized Chao1 diversity.

This receptor was identified in a girl aged 5-17 years with multiple sclerosis. This chain connects TRBV7-2 to TRBJ2-4; no reliable D call. The J call may be faulty, since TRBJ2-7 better matches the DNA end. Sequenced: blood. The CDR3 DNA sequence: TGTGCCAGCAGCTTAGAACTCACTTACTACGAGCAGTACTTC. It encodes CASSLELTYYEQYF.